Below, 23 T cell receptor beta chains from the same sample are listed, as sequenced in a study of T cell repertoires in cytomegalovirus infection. One entry per CDR3 protein results from TCRdb running MiXCR on the reads. Here the sample spans some 940,000 distinct CDR3 sequences, 30% to 40% being singletons. For these TCRs, the target antigens are not known. This sample comprised cultured CD8+ T cells from PBMCs, obtained from culture after CMV antigen stimulation. The source is a human donor in good health (CMV status not recorded). Some clones in this sample may be carry-over from other donors' samples.

The rearrangement links TRBV7-9 to TRBJ2-3, with D uncertain. The CDR3 consists of 15 residues. CDR1 is SEHNR and CDR2 is FQNEAQ in the germline V gene (reference sequence). With 3 bases removed from V and 1 base from J, the gap between germline ends came to 11 bases. CDR3 coding DNA: TGTGCCAGCAGCTTTTGGGAAGACGGCACAGATACGCAGTATTTT. Protein: CASSFWEDGTDTQYF.

This chain uses TRBV12-3 or TRBV12-4 with TRBJ2-7; 11 bases are a match to TRBD1. The CDR3 is made up of 17 amino acids. The V segment lost 5 bases and the J segment 4 bases; nucleotides outside the gene matches: 13. The CDR3 protein is CASSLLWTGGPQYEQYF. The CDR3 DNA sequence: TGTGCCAGCAGTCTCCTATGGACAGGGGGCCCTCAGTACGAGCAGTACTTC.

Comments on this clonotype: This likely comes from a read error, as the CDR3 has no conserved phenylalanine or tryptophan at its end. No DNA is shown, since the ends of the CDR3 on it are uncertain; the CDR3 is the one TCRdb lists. V is TRBV7-2 and J is TRBJ1-5; TRBD1 is the table's D call and was not checked against the DNA. The CDR3 sequence runs 12 residues, both termini included. Germline V lookup: CDR1 SGHTA, CDR2 FQGNSA. Here the CDR3 reads CASTLLGDRGHG.

This clonotype was seen a few times. The chain employs TRBV27 and TRBJ1-1; D gene uncertain. V lost 5 bases to trimming and J lost 1 base, with 11 bases between them. Per the germline V gene, CDR1 is MNHEY and CDR2 is SMNVEV (reference sequence). The CDR3 extends over 14 amino acids. The CDR3 sequence: CASSIIGTNTEAFF. The CDR3 nucleotides read TGTGCCAGCAGTATTATAGGCACGAACACTGAAGCTTTCTTT.

There are a few counts of this clonotype. The V gene is TRBV4-2, the J gene TRBJ1-2, with TRBD1 matching 8 bases. The CDR3 extends over 18 amino acids. CDR1 is LGHNA, CDR2 YNFKEQ, per germline. With 2 bases clipped from V and 2 bases from J, the junction kept 13 bases outside the gene matches. CDR3: CASSQTGTGGTFNYGYTF. The DNA for the CDR3 is TGTGCCAGCAGCCAAACCGGGACAGGTGGGACCTTCAACTATGGCTACACCTTC.

Only a few counts were recorded for this clonotype. The chain employs TRBV6-5 and TRBJ2-2, with TRBD2 matching 16 bases. J gave up 1 base and V 5 bases, and 7 bases lay outside the gene matches. This CDR3 comprises 19 residues. CDR1 is MNHEY, CDR2 SVGAGI, per germline. In nucleotides, the CDR3 is TGTGCCAGCAGTCCCGGGACTAGCGGGGGGGCGGAGAACACCGGGGAGCTGTTTTTT. Translating gives CASSPGTSGGAENTGELFF.

This clonotype was recorded many times. The chain employs TRBV7-8 and TRBJ1-4, with D possibly matching TRBD1 (6 bases). The CDR3 is made up of 15 amino acids. Germline CDR1 reads SGHVS; CDR2 reads FQNEAQ. V lost 4 bases and J lost 2, with 11 bases in between. The CDR3 region has the DNA TGTGCCAGCAGCTCCTCTGGGGGCACTAATGAAAAACTGTTTTTT. Its protein is CASSSSGGTNEKLFF.

This chain joins TRBV5-4 and TRBJ1-1; maybe TRBD1 (5 bases). CDR3 length: 14 residues. V gave up 2 bases and J gave up 5 bases, with 13 bases separating them. The germline V gene encodes CDR1 SGHNT and CDR2 YYREEE (reference sequence). Written as DNA, the CDR3 is TGTGCCAGCAGCTTTCAGGGTGGGGAAACTGAAGCTTTCTTT. Translated, it gives CASSFQGGETEAFF.

In this sample, this clonotype turned up many times. V is TRBV7-9 and J is TRBJ2-2; TRBD1 agrees at 8 bases. Germline-derived CDR1 and CDR2 are SEHNR and FQNEAQ (reference sequence). V dropped 4 bases and J dropped 2; count of bases not matched to a gene: 6. The CDR3 loop spans 16 amino acids. The CDR3 coding sequence is TGTGCCAGCAGCTCCCCTGACAGGGGAAACACCGGGGAGCTGTTTTTT. Protein sequence: CASSSPDRGNTGELFF.

This chain joins TRBV20-1 and TRBJ1-1; no reliable D call. Germline V CDR1 and CDR2: DFQATT, SNEGSKA (reference sequence). The CDR3 runs 15 residues. Trimming pared 6 bases from V and 11 bases from J, leaving 28 bases between. The CDR3 coding sequence is TGCAGTGCAGCTGGTGATGCAGGCCCCCTCTCGAGGGCTTTCTTT. As protein: CSAAGDAGPLSRAFF.

The chain recombines TRBV25-1 with TRBJ2-5, with TRBD1 matching 9 bases. The V and J ends lost 1 base and 5 bases, in that order; junction bases with no gene match: 8. Per germline, CDR1 MGHDK and CDR2 SYGVNS. CDR3 length equals 16 residues. CDR3 sequence: CASSEWGAGTGETQYF. The CDR3, as DNA: TGTGCCAGCAGTGAATGGGGTGCCGGGACAGGGGAGACCCAGTACTTC. Complete variable domain (other parts from reference TRBV25-1 and TRBJ2-5): EADIYQTPRYLVIGTGKKITLECSQTMGHDKMYWYQQDPGMELHLIHYSYGVNSTEKGDLSSESTVSRIRTEHFPLTLESARPSHTSQYLCASSEWGAGTGETQYFGPGTRLLVL.

The table lists this clonotype with many counts. The J gene is TRBJ2-7, the V gene TRBV7-8; D gene unclear. Germline V gene lookup returns CDR1 SGHVS and CDR2 FQNEAQ. There are 15 residues in the CDR3. V shed 0 bases and J shed 2 bases, with 11 bases lying between them. CDR3 sequence (DNA): TGTGCCAGCAGCTTAGCCTCGGAATACCCCTACGAGCAGTACGTC. Its translation: CASSLASEYPYEQYV.

This clonotype was found a few times. The V call is TRBV27, the J call TRBJ1-6, with 11 bases matching TRBD1. From germline, CDR1 is MNHEY and CDR2 SMNVEV (reference sequence). V lost 3 bases to trimming and J lost 6 bases; unmatched junction nucleotides: 7. The CDR3 spans 17 residues. CDR3 coding DNA: TGTGCCAGCAGTTTCGCCGGACAGGGGGCTGGTAATTCACCCCTCCACTTT. This gives the protein CASSFAGQGAGNSPLHF.

This clonotype has just a few counts. The rearrangement joins TRBV27 to TRBJ2-6; D ambiguous. Germline loops: CDR1 MNHEY, CDR2 SMNVEV (reference sequence). There are 14 residues in the CDR3. V was trimmed by 6 bases and J by 0 bases, leaving 6 bases between them. CDR3 coding DNA: TGTGCCAGCAGGCAGAGCTCTGGGGCCAACGTCCTGACTTTC. Amino acids: CASRQSSGANVLTF.

Notes on this clonotype: Sequence at one end of the junction differs from germline and may be a read error. The chain employs TRBV27 and TRBJ2-1, with 9 bases that match TRBD2. Germline CDR1 MNHEY, CDR2 SMNVEV (reference sequence). This CDR3 has 14 residues. Here the CDR3 DNA reads TGTGCTAGCAGTTTAAGGCCTAGCGGGGTTGAGCAGTTCTTC. The encoded protein is CASSLRPSGVEQFF.

The rearrangement uses TRBV10-3 and TRBJ2-1; D may be TRBD1 or TRBD2 (5 bases each). The CDR3 has 16 residues. V was pared by 3 bases and J by 4 bases, with 16 bases between. Looked up from germline, CDR1 is ENHRY and CDR2 is SYGVKD. The DNA for the CDR3 is TGTGCCATCAGTGACCTCGGGCAGGGACCTTACAATGAGCAGTTCTTC. Translation gives CAISDLGQGPYNEQFF.

The rearrangement links TRBV12-3 or TRBV12-4 to TRBJ2-3, with D hard to call. V was clipped by 1 base and J by 4 bases, with 15 bases between them. The CDR3 covers 16 residues. CDR3 protein: CASSLGGSQPPDTQYF. In DNA form, the CDR3 reads TGTGCCAGCAGTTTAGGAGGATCCCAACCCCCAGATACGCAGTATTTT.

On this clonotype: At one of its ends the junction is not consistent with the germline gene, which may arise from a read error. The V call is TRBV7-6, the J call TRBJ1-1; the D gene is possibly TRBD1 (5 bases). This CDR3 is 15 amino acids long. Per the germline V gene, CDR1 is SGHVS and CDR2 is FNYEAQ. CDR3 nucleotides: TGTGCCAGCAGTTTAGAGACAGTCATGAACACTGAAGCTTTCTTT. Protein sequence: CASSLETVMNTEAFF.

There are a few counts of this clonotype. The rearrangement links TRBV4-2 to TRBJ1-1; tentatively, D is TRBD1 (6 bases). CDR3 length: 14 amino acids. Trimming cost V 4 bases and J 5 bases, with 14 bases left between them. In germline, CDR1 is LGHNA, CDR2 YNFKEQ. CDR3 in DNA: TGTGCCAGCAGCCCCAAGGGGGGACCAACTGAAGCTTTCTTT. Translation gives CASSPKGGPTEAFF.

The table lists this clonotype with many counts. This chain links TRBV7-9 with TRBJ2-7, with D unclear. V lost 4 bases, J lost 0 bases, and 7 bases lay in between. The germline CDR1 and CDR2 sequences are SEHNR and FQNEAQ (reference sequence). CDR3 length: 13 amino acids. Here the CDR3 reads CASSSTISYEQYF. Here the CDR3 DNA reads TGTGCCAGCAGCTCAACTATCTCCTACGAGCAGTACTTC. Combining the CDR3 with reference TRBV7-9 and TRBJ2-7 gives the whole variable domain DTGVSQNPRHKITKRGQNVTFRCDPISEHNRLYWYRQTLGQGPEFLTYFQNEAQLEKSRLLSDRFSAERPKGSFSTLEIQRTEQGDSAMYLCASSSTISYEQYFGPGTRLTVT.

This clonotype was recorded a few times. As DNA, the CDR3 is TGCGCCAGCAGTCCCTACGGCACCGGGCAGCCCCAGCATTTT. Residues: CASSPYGTGQPQHF. The rearrangement uses TRBV23-1 and TRBJ1-5; no reliable D call. TRBV23-1 is an ORF, with its function uncertain. This CDR3 contains 14 residues. Trimming cost V 4 bases and J 7 bases, with 14 bases left between them.

The chain joins TRBV6-5 to TRBJ2-3; 7 positions agree with TRBD1. The CDR3 loop spans 15 amino acids. Germline loops: CDR1 MNHEY, CDR2 SVGAGI. V was pared by 5 bases and J by 1 base, with 6 bases of the junction left unmatched. The CDR3 sequence: CASSVLQGGTDTQYF. The CDR3 DNA reads as TGTGCCAGCAGTGTACTTCAGGGGGGCACAGATACGCAGTATTTT.

This clonotype has only a few counts. The V gene is TRBV11-3, the J gene TRBJ2-1; the D gene could be TRBD1 or TRBD2 (5 bases each). The CDR3 has 13 amino acids. V lost 5 bases and J 7 bases, leaving 12 bases between the germline ends. Germline-derived CDR1 and CDR2 are SGHNT and YENEEA. CDR3 coding DNA: TGTGCCAGCAGCCGAAGAGGGGAGAATGAGCAGTTCTTC. It translates to CASSRRGENEQFF. The variable domain in full, with the rest retrieved from reference TRBV11-3 and TRBJ2-1, is EAGVVQSPRYKIIEKKQPVAFWCNPISGHNTLYWYLQNLGQGPELLIRYENEEAVDDSQLPKDRFSAERLKGVDSTLKIQPAELGDSAVYLCASSRRGENEQFFGPGTRLTVL.